The 12 T cell receptor beta chains listed next were all sequenced from one sample in a study of blood T cell repertoires in COVID-19. Profiling relied on immunoSEQ multiplex PCR, and the TCRdb table lists in-frame clones only, not all of them. The repertoire holds around 170,000 clones, with roughly 87% as singletons. Sequenced input: PBMCs or T cells enriched from blood (not recorded which). The receptors originated from a woman aged 50 to 60 who had recovered from COVID-19.

This chain uses TRBV29-1 with TRBJ1-2, with 7 bases fitting TRBD1. The CDR3 is 11 residues long. Germline CDR1 reads SQVTM; CDR2 reads ANQGSEA. With 7 bases clipped from V and 3 bases from J, the junction kept 2 bases outside the gene matches. CDR3 sequence (DNA): TGCAGCGGCGGACAGGACTATGGCTACACCTTC. Encoded protein: CSGGQDYGYTF.

The CDR3 nucleotides are TGTGCCAGCAGTTTAGGGCTTCAGGCTTACGAGCAGTACTTC. Amino acid sequence: CASSLGLQAYEQYF. The chain uses TRBV27 and TRBJ2-7; D is ambiguous. CDR3 length equals 14 residues. Germline CDR1 is MNHEY and CDR2 is SMNVEV (reference sequence). V shed 2 bases and J shed 4 bases, with 12 bases lying between them.

This clone was found a few times. The rearrangement uses TRBV5-4 and TRBJ2-7; 10 nucleotides agree with TRBD2. The CDR3 contains 13 residues. Germline V lookup: CDR1 SGHNT, CDR2 YYREEE (reference sequence). V gave up 4 bases and J gave up 5 bases; unmatched junction bases: 3. CDR3: CASSQREGNEQYF. DNA of the CDR3: TGTGCCAGCAGCCAGCGGGAGGGCAACGAGCAGTACTTC.

This clone was observed a single time. This chain connects TRBV11-2 to TRBJ2-2, with D possibly matching TRBD2 (7 bases). CDR3 size: 17 residues. Germline V gene data show CDR1 as SGHAT and CDR2 as FQNNGV. V was shortened by 7 bases and J by 4 bases, with 22 bases between the two germline ends. The CDR3 coding sequence is TGTGCCAGCAAACCTTCGGTGGGAGGGGGTCGCACCGGGGAGCTGTTTTTT. Translating it yields CASKPSVGGGRTGELFF.

The chain is built from TRBV30 and TRBJ2-5, with D perhaps TRBD2 (7 bases). The CDR3 consists of 13 residues. Per germline, CDR1 GTSNPN and CDR2 SVGIG (reference sequence). V was pared by 4 bases and J by 5 bases, with 14 bases between. The CDR3 coding sequence is TGTGCCTGGATAATGGGGAGGGGGGAGACCCAGTACTTC. Translation gives CAWIMGRGETQYF. Based on the CDR3 plus reference TRBV30 and TRBJ2-5, the full variable domain is SQTIHQWPATLVQPVGSPLSLECTVEGTSNPNLYWYRQAAGRGLQLLFYSVGIGQISSEVPQNLSASRPQDRQFILSSKKLLLSDSGFYLCAWIMGRGETQYFGPGTRLLVL.

The rearrangement uses TRBV7-9 and TRBJ1-4; D is perhaps TRBD1 (5 bases). Germline V gene sequence: CDR1 SEHNR, CDR2 FQNEAQ (reference sequence). The CDR3 is made up of 19 amino acids. Trimming cost V 5 bases and J 0 bases, with 22 bases left between them. The CDR3 coding sequence is TGTGCCAGCAGCCCGAGTTGGGCAGGGAGGCGCGCAACTAATGAAAAACTGTTTTTT. Encoded protein: CASSPSWAGRRATNEKLFF.

The rearrangement links TRBV7-9 to TRBJ1-2; 7 positions match TRBD1. Per germline, CDR1 SEHNR and CDR2 FQNEAQ (reference sequence). The CDR3 length is 13 residues. The V gene end was trimmed by 3 bases and the J gene end by 7 bases; junction bases not matched to a gene: 5. This CDR3 reads CASSLGDRSGYTF. The CDR3 DNA reads as TGTGCCAGCAGCTTGGGGGACAGATCTGGCTACACCTTC.

The CDR3: CASSYSTGNNSPLHF. As DNA, the CDR3 is TGTGCCAGCAGTTACAGTACAGGGAACAATTCACCCCTCCACTTT. The V gene is TRBV6-5, the J gene TRBJ1-6; tentative D call: TRBD1 (6 bases). Between the trimmed V and J ends, which lost 2 bases and 7 bases, there was a span of 12 bases. The CDR3 has 15 residues. Germline V lookup: CDR1 MNHEY, CDR2 SVGAGI.

This chain joins TRBV7-3 and TRBJ2-1; 11 bases match TRBD2. This CDR3 spans 16 amino acids. From germline, CDR1 is SGHTA and CDR2 FQGTGA. V shed 2 bases, J shed 7 bases, and the junction held 7 bases outside the gene matches. Here the CDR3 reads CASSLSLAGGANEQFF. In DNA form, the CDR3 reads TGTGCCAGCAGCTTATCTCTAGCGGGAGGAGCGAATGAGCAGTTCTTC.

The gene calls are TRBV2 and TRBJ2-5, with 9 bases identical to TRBD1. Unmatched junction bases numbered 8, after V lost 8 bases and J lost 4 bases. CDR1 SNHLY and CDR2 FYNNEI come from the germline V gene. The CDR3 loop spans 14 amino acids. CDR3 region: CASFNRGRLETQYF. The DNA for the CDR3 is TGTGCCAGCTTTAACAGGGGGCGCCTAGAGACCCAGTACTTC.

The rearrangement links TRBV28 to TRBJ1-1, with D perhaps matching TRBD1 (5 bases). CDR3 length equals 13 residues. V was shortened by 10 bases and J by 1 base, with 13 bases between the two germline ends. Per the germline V gene, CDR1 is MDHEN and CDR2 is SYDVKM. This CDR3 reads CATLGGRNTEAFF. The CDR3 bases are TGTGCCACGCTCGGGGGGAGGAACACTGAAGCTTTCTTT.

The gene calls are TRBV19 and TRBJ2-1; 12 positions match TRBD2. Per germline, CDR1 LNHDA and CDR2 SQIVND (reference sequence). J gave up 9 bases and V 7 bases, and 10 bases lay outside the gene matches. This CDR3 comprises 15 residues. CDR3 DNA: TGTGCCAGTACCTTGACTAGCGGGAGCTCCCGTGAGCAGTTCTTC. Translating gives CASTLTSGSSREQFF.